This TCR beta chain is drawn from a study of molecular identifiers for immune sequencing clone quantification. As for the study in general: Four of five splits of RNA from around 18,000 or 91,000 naive CD8 cells were sequenced in replicates.

TCRdb redid the calling of the PCR reads with MiXCR, one entry per CDR3 protein. Seen here are about half a million distinct CDR3 sequences, roughly a fifth observed once, and the top ten hold 0.7% to 0.95%. This clonotype was found a few times. V lost 2 bases and J lost 5; bases outside the gene matches: 11. Germline V gene sequence: CDR1 MNHEY, CDR2 SMNVEV (reference sequence). The CDR3 contains 16 residues. The chain combines TRBV27 with TRBJ2-5, with TRBD1 identical over 7 bases. The sequenced sample consisted of naive CD8+ T cells from blood, with Jurkat cell RNA spiked in. Indicated subset: FACS-sorted CD8+CD4-CCR7+CD45RA+ naive T cells. This receptor was obtained from a human donor in good health. Some libraries in this study had Jurkat cell RNA spiked in. The CDR3 sequence is CASSLLAQTGMETQYF. CDR3 DNA: TGTGCCAGCAGTTTACTGGCTCAGACAGGGATGGAGACCCAGTACTTC.